This T cell receptor (beta chain) is from a study of cytomegalovirus exposure and HLA in healthy donors. General observations from the study: Certain sequence variants were highly shared and formed a cluster, and this cluster was likely a sequencing artifact. Most TCRs appeared rarely, but some public TCRs recurred in many donors.

Regarding this clone: Its antigen is not identified.

Researchers ran the PCR with 60 Vbeta and 13 Jbeta primers. Sequenced by immunoSEQ multiplex PCR; TCRdb stores in-frame clones only, minus some. Here the sample table reports about 52,000 clones. The CDR3 length is 15 residues. Germline CDR1 reads WSHSY; CDR2 reads SAAADI. V shed 2 bases and J 3 bases; nucleotides not matched to a gene: 4. Sequencing input: PBMCs. The clonotype comes from a woman aged 60 to 75 in good health and CMV-seropositive. The chain uses TRBV10-2 and TRBJ2-3; 8 nucleotides match TRBD2. The CDR3 DNA reads TGCGCCAGCAGTGAGAATGCGGGAGGAACAGATACGCAGTATTTT. Its protein product is CASSENAGGTDTQYF.